The T cell receptor beta chain described here comes from a study of blood T cells in healthy people across ages. Study conclusions and caveats: It was the long-lived donors that had more naive CD4+ cells and higher diversity than aged donors. Possibly confounding the expanded clonotype changes was the fact that donor CMV status was unknown.

This CDR3 comprises 15 residues. V lost 6 bases, J lost 9 bases, and 14 bases stayed unmatched. Germline V CDR1 and CDR2: MNHEY, SMNVEV (reference sequence). In the case of this clonotype: The antigen remains unidentified.

A second roughly 6 to 12 cycle PCR used barcoded and J-beta primers. TCRdb recomputed calls from the 5' RACE reads with MiXCR, one row per CDR3 protein. The repertoire has roughly 650,000 distinct CDR3 sequences, about 34% of them found once; the top ten carry 15%. Source material: blood. This receptor was taken from a woman older than 75 in good health. This sequence joins TRBV27 and TRBJ2-7; 10 bases fit TRBD1. CDR3 sequence reads: CASSLSGQGVGGQYF. CDR3 nucleotide sequence: TGTGCCAGCAGCTTGAGCGGACAGGGGGTTGGCGGGCAGTACTTC.